One and the same sample provided the 9 T cell receptor beta chains below, sequenced in a study of blood T cells in healthy people across ages. Next came a second PCR, run for about 6 to 12 cycles, which used a sample-barcoded 5' primer along with a J-beta primer mix. One entry per CDR3 protein, called by TCRdb with MiXCR from the 5' RACE reads. The sample has 600,000 or so distinct CDR3 sequences; less than 35% are singletons. The sequenced sample consisted of blood. These receptors were taken from an elderly woman in good health.

On this clonotype: Since a much larger clone is just one base distant, this may be a read error. The chain recombines TRBV2 with TRBJ2-4, with 7 nucleotides matching TRBD1. In germline, CDR1 is SNHLY, CDR2 FYNNEI. V was pared by 6 bases and J by 8 bases, with 10 bases of the junction left unmatched. The CDR3 is made up of 14 amino acids. The DNA of the CDR3 is TGTGCCAGCAGCCCTGGACAGGCGCAGGACATTCAGTACTTC. Encoded protein: CASSPGQAQDIQYF.

V is TRBV24-1 and J is TRBJ1-2, with a tentative D call TRBD1 (6 bases). Per germline, CDR1 KGHDR and CDR2 SFDVKD. The CDR3 length is 16 residues. V shed 9 bases and J shed 3 bases, with 22 bases lying between them. DNA of the CDR3: TGTGCCACCGGGGGGCTTACAGGGAAGGGAGACTATGGCTACACCTTC. It is translated as CATGGLTGKGDYGYTF.

This clonotype was found many times. The rearrangement joins TRBV27 to TRBJ2-5; 8 positions agree with TRBD1. CDR1 and CDR2 (germline): MNHEY, SMNVEV (reference sequence). This CDR3 spans 17 amino acids. Germline trimming cut 8 bases from V and 2 bases from J; bases unmatched to any gene: 16. The CDR3 region has the DNA TGTGCCAGCCGGGGAACAGGGGGATTAACGTATCAAGAGACCCAGTACTTC. Translated, it gives CASRGTGGLTYQETQYF.

This clonotype has ten or more counts. The chain carries TRBV29-1 and TRBJ2-5; D may match TRBD1 or TRBD2 (5 bases each). From germline, CDR1 is SQVTM and CDR2 ANQGSEA. The CDR3 extends over 18 amino acids. Trimming left V 1 base short and J 0 bases short, with 21 bases between. The CDR3, as DNA: TGCAGCGTTGAAGCCTTCTTCCGGGACGGACCCGACCAAGAGACCCAGTACTTC. Translation: CSVEAFFRDGPDQETQYF.

This clonotype came up many times. This chain uses TRBV5-1 with TRBJ1-1; no clear D. V lost 0 bases, J lost 4 bases, and 13 bases lay in between. Germline V gene lookup returns CDR1 SGHRS and CDR2 YFSETQ. There are 15 residues in the CDR3. CDR3 region: CASSLGHRSTTEAFF. The CDR3 bases are TGCGCCAGCAGCTTGGGACACAGAAGCACCACTGAAGCTTTCTTT.

Comment on this clonotype: Because it lacks the conserved phenylalanine or tryptophan at the end, this CDR3 is likely a read error. The genes are TRBV30 and TRBJ2-7, with a possible D match to TRBD1 (6 bases). Germline V gene data show CDR1 as GTSNPN and CDR2 as SVGIG (reference sequence). There are 13 residues in the CDR3. The germline V and J ends were trimmed by 2 bases and 7 bases, with 15 bases remaining between them. CDR3 amino acids: CAWSPSPQGEQYS. The DNA of the CDR3 is TGTGCCTGGAGTCCCTCCCCCCAGGGGGAGCAGTACTCC.

Comments on this clonotype: Being one base from a much bigger clone, this may be a read error. J is TRBJ1-2 and V is TRBV11-1; D perhaps matches TRBD1 (6 bases). The CDR3 spans 13 residues. Germline CDR1 reads SGHAT; CDR2 reads FQDESV (reference sequence). The CDR3 bases are TGTGCCAGCGGCTTACAACGGGGGCATGGCTACACCTTC. It yields the protein CASGLQRGHGYTF.

Points on this clonotype: Sequence at one end of the junction differs from germline and may be a read error. The chain recombines TRBV12-3 or TRBV12-4 with TRBJ2-3; D is ambiguous. This CDR3 spans 11 amino acids. The CDR3: CASTNADAQYF. The CDR3 coding sequence is TGTGCCAGCACCAACGCAGATGCGCAGTATTTT.

In this sample, this clonotype turned up many times. The CDR3, as DNA: TGCAGTGCTAGGAATGTCCTATCTTCCTACGAGCAGTACTTC. Protein sequence: CSARNVLSSYEQYF. The rearrangement links TRBV20-1 to TRBJ2-7; D gene unclear. V lost 3 bases and J lost 1, with 13 bases in between. The CDR3 covers 14 residues. Germline V gene sequence: CDR1 DFQATT, CDR2 SNEGSKA (reference sequence).